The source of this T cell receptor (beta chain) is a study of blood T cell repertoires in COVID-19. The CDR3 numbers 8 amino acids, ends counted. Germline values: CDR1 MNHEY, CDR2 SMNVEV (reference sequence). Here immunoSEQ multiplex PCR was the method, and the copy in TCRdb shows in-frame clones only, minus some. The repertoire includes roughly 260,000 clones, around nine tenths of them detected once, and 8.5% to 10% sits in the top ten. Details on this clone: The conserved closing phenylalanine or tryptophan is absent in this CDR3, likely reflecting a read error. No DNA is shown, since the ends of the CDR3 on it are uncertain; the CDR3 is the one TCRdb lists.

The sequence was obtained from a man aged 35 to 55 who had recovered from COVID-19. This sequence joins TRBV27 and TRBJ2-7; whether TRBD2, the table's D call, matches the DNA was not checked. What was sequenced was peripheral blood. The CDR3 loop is CASNRRGS.